A selection of T cell receptor beta chains follows, all from one sample in a study of T cells in Graves' hyperthyroidism and ophthalmopathy. TCRdb ran MiXCR on the multiplex PCR reads and lists one entry per CDR3 protein. The repertoire holds roughly 560,000 distinct CDR3 sequences, with roughly 15% as singletons. The sequencing sample was made of blood. Receptors originate from a woman aged 40 to 50 with Graves' ophthalmopathy. CDR3s include the opening cysteine and the closing phenylalanine or tryptophan. A D gene is named only where the DNA matches it firmly. The size field is filled for only some rows; it gives once, few, many or a size class.

TRBJ2-7,TRBV6-1,many,14,TRBD1,TGTGCCAGCACCCACAGGGGGGTGAGTGACGAGCAGTACTTC,CASTHRGVSDEQYF
TRBJ1-2,TRBV7-2,many,13,-,TGTGCCAGCAGCCGTGGGGGGTACGATGGCTACACCTTC,CASSRGGYDGYTF
TRBJ2-7,TRBV5-1,few,16,TRBD1,TGCGCCAGCAGCTTGGCCAACAGGGGGCAACCCTACGAGCAGTACTTC,CASSLANRGQPYEQYF
TRBJ1-1,TRBV6-4,many,18,-,TGTGCCAGCAGTGACGGGCGGGTGTGGAGGGGGATGAACACTGAAGCTTTCTTT,CASSDGRVWRGMNTEAFF
TRBJ1-2,TRBV2,many,11,-,TGTGCCAGCAGTAGGGGGGATGGCTACACCTTC,CASSRGDGYTF
TRBJ2-5,TRBV12-3/TRBV12-4,many,15,TRBD1,TGTGCCAGCAGTCTCTGGGACAGCTCTCAAGAGACCCAGTACTTC,CASSLWDSSQETQYF
TRBJ2-2,TRBV7-3,-,13,-,TGTGCCAGCAGTCCCCACGGCACCGGGGAGCTGTTTTTT,CASSPHGTGELFF
TRBJ1-2,TRBV6-5,medium-sized,14,-,TGTGCCAGCAGTCGCCAGGGCGGTGGAGATGGCTACACCTTC,CASSRQGGGDGYTF
TRBJ1-1,TRBV29-1,-,13,TRBD1,TGCAGCGTAGATACAGGGGGCGAGATTGAAGCTTTCTTT,CSVDTGGEIEAFF
TRBJ1-2,TRBV29-1,many,15,-,TGCAGCGTTGAACCAGGGCAGGGAGTTAACTATGGCTACACCTTC,CSVEPGQGVNYGYTF
TRBJ1-2,TRBV11-2,many,17,TRBD1,TGTGCCAGCAGCTTCGACTCGACAGGGGGGTCTAACTATGGCTACACCTTC,CASSFDSTGGSNYGYTF
TRBJ1-1,TRBV4-3,many,13,-,TGCGCCAGCAGCCACGGGATTTCCCAAGAAGCTTTCTTT,CASSHGISQEAFF
TRBJ2-2,TRBV20-1,many,13,-,TGCAGTGCTCTGGGAGCGAACACCGGGGAGCTGTTTTTT,CSALGANTGELFF
TRBJ1-1,TRBV7-8,few,12,-,TGTGCCAGCAGCTTAGGGGACATGTTGGCTTTCTTT,CASSLGDMLAFF